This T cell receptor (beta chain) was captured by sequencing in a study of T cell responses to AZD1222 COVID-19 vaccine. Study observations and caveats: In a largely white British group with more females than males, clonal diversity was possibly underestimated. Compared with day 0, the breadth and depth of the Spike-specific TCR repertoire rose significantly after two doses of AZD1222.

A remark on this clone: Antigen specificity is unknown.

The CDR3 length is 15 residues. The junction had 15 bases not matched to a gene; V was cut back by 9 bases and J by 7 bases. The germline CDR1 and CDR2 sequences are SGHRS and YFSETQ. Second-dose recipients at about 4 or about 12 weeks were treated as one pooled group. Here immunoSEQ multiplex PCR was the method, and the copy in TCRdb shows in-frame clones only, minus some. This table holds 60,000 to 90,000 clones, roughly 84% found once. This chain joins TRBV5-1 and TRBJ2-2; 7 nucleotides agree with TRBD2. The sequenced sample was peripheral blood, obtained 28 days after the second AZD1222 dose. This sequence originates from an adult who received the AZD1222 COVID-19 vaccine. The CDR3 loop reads CATQPSAGEVGELFF. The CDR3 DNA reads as TGCGCCACCCAGCCTTCGGCGGGGGAGGTCGGGGAGCTGTTTTTT.